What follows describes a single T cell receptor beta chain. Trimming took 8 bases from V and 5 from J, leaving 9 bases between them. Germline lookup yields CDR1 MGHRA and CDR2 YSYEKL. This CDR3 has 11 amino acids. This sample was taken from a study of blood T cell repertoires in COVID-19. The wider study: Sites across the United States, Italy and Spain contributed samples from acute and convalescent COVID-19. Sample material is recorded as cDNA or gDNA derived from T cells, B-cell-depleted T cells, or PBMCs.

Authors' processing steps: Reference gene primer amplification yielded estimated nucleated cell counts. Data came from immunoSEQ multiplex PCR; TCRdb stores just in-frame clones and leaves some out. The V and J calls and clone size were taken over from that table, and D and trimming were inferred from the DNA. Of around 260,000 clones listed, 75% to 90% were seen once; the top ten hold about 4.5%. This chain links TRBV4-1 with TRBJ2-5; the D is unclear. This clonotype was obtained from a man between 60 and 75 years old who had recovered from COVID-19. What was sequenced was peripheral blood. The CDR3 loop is CASATMETQYF. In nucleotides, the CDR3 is TGCGCCAGCGCAACAATGGAGACCCAGTACTTC.